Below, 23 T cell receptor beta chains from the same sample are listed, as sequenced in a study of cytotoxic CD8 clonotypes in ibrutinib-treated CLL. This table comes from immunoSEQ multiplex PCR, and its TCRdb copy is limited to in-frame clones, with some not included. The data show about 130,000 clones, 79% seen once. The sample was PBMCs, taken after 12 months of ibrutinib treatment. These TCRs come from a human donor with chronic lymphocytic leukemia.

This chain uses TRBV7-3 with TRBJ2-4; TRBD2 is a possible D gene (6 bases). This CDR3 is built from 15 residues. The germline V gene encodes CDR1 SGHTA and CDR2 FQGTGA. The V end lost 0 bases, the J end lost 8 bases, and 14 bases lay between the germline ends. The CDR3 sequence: CASSLTGGTGDIQYF. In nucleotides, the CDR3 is TGTGCCAGCAGCTTAACTGGTGGCACGGGGGACATTCAGTACTTC.

CDR3 region: CASSQDQTGSREQYF. CDR3 nucleotide sequence: TGCGCCAGCAGCCAAGATCAGACCGGCTCTAGGGAGCAGTACTTC. The rearrangement uses TRBV4-1 and TRBJ2-7, with unresolved D. The CDR3 is 15 residues long. Between the trimmed V and J ends, which lost 0 bases and 7 bases, there was a span of 16 bases. Germline V gives CDR1 MGHRA, CDR2 YSYEKL.

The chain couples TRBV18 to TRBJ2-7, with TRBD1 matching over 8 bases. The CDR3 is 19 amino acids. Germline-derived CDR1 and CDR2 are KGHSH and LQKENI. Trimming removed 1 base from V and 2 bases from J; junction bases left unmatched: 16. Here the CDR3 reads CASSPQRLRDRGKTYEQYF. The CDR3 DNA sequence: TGTGCCAGCTCACCACAACGTTTAAGAGACAGGGGAAAAACCTACGAGCAGTACTTC.

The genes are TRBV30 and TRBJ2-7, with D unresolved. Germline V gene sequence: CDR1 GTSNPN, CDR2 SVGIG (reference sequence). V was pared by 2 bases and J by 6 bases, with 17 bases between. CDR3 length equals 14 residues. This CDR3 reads CAWSFPGYAGEQYF. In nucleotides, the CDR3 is TGTGCCTGGAGTTTCCCCGGGTACGCCGGCGAGCAGTACTTC.

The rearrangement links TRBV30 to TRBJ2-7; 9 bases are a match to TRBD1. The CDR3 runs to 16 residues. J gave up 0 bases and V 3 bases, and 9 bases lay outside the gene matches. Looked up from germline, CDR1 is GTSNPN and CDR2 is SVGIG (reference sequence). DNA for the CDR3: TGTGCCTGGAGAGACCCGGGACAGGGTATCTCCTACGAGCAGTACTTC. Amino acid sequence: CAWRDPGQGISYEQYF.

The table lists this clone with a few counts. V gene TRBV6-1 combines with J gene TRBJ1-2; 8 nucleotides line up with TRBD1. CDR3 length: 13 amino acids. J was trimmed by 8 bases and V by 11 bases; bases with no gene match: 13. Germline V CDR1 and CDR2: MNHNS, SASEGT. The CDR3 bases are TGTGCCTTCGGGCCTGGGACAGGTTTAGGCTACACCTTC. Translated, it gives CAFGPGTGLGYTF.

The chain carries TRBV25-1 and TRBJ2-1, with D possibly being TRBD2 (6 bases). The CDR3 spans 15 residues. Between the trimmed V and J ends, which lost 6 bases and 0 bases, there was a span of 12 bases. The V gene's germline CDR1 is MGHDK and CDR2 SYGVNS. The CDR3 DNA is TGTGCCAGCAGGGGAGCGGGTAGCTCCTACAATGAGCAGTTCTTC. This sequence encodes CASRGAGSSYNEQFF.

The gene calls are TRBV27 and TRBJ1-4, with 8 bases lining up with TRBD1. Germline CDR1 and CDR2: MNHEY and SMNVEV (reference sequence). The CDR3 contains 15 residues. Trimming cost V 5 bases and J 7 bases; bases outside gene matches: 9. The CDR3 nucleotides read TGTGCCAGCAGTCTTAGGGACAGGTTGGGTGAAAAACTGTTTTTT. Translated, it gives CASSLRDRLGEKLFF. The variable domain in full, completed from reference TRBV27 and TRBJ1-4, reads EAQVTQNPRYLITVTGKKLTVTCSQNMNHEYMSWYRQDPGLGLRQIYYSMNVEVTDKGDVPEGYKVSRKEKRNFPLILESPSPNQTSLYFCASSLRDRLGEKLFFGSGTQLSVL.

The CDR3 loop is CASSPDYEQYF. DNA for the CDR3: TGCGCCAGCAGCCCGGACTACGAGCAGTACTTC. This chain links TRBV5-1 with TRBJ2-7; D uncertain. In germline, CDR1 is SGHRS, CDR2 YFSETQ. V was cut by 4 bases and J by 3 bases, with 5 bases left in between. The CDR3 is 11 amino acids.

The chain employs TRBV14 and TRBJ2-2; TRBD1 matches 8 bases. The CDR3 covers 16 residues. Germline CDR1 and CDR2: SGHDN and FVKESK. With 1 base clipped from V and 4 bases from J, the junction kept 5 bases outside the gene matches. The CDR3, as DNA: TGTGCCAGCAGCCAAGTAAGGACAGGGTTCACCGGGGAGCTGTTTTTT. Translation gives CASSQVRTGFTGELFF.

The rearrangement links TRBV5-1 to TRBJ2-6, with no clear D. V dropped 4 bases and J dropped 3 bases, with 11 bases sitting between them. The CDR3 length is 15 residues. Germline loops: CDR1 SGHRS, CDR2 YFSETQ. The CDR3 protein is CASSLGSGGANVLTF. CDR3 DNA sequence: TGCGCCAGCAGCCTGGGTTCGGGTGGGGCCAACGTCCTGACTTTC.

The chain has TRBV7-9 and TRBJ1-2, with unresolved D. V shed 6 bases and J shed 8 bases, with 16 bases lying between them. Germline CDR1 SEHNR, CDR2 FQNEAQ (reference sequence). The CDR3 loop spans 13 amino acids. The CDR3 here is CASRKGPAAGYTF. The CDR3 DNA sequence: TGTGCCAGCAGGAAAGGACCGGCGGCGGGCTACACCTTC.

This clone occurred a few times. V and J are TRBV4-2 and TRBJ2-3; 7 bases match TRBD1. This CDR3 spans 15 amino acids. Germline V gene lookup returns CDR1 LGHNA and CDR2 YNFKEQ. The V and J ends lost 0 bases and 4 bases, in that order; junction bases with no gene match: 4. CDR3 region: CASSQDSRGSDTQYF. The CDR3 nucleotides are TGTGCCAGCAGCCAAGATAGCAGGGGGTCAGATACGCAGTATTTT.

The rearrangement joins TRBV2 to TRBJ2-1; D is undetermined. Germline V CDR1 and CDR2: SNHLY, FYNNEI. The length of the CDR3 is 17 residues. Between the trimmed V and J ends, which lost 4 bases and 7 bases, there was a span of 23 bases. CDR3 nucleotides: TGTGCCAGCAGTGGTGTCTCAGGAATGTGGGCTTGGAATGAGCAGTTCTTC. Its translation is CASSGVSGMWAWNEQFF.

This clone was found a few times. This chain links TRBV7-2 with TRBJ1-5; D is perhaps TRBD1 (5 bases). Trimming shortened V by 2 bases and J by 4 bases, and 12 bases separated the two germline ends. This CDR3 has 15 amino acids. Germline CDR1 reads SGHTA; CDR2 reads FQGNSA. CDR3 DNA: TGTGCCAGCAGCTTACGTTGGGACCAAAATCAGCCCCAGCATTTT. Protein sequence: CASSLRWDQNQPQHF. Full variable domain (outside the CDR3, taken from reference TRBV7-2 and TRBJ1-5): GAGVSQSPSNKVTEKGKDVELRCDPISGHTALYWYRQSLGQGLEFLIYFQGNSAPDKSGLPSDRFSAERTGGSVSTLTIQRTQQEDSAVYLCASSLRWDQNQPQHFGDGTRLSIL.

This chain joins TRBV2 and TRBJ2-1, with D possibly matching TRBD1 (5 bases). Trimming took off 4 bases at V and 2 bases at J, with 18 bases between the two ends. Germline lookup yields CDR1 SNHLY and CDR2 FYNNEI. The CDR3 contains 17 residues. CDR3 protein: CASSVFQGSITYNEQFF. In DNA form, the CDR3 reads TGTGCCAGCAGTGTTTTCCAGGGCAGTATCACCTACAATGAGCAGTTCTTC.

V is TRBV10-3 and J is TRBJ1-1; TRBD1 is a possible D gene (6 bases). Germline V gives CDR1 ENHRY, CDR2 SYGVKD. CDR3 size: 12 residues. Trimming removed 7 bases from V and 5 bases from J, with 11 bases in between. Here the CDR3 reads CAIMQGRTEAFF. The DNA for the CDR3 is TGTGCCATCATGCAGGGGAGAACTGAAGCTTTCTTT.

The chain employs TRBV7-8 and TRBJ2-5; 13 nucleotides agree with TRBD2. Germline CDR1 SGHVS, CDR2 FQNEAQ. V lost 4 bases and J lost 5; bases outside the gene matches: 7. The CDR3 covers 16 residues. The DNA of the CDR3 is TGTGCCAGCAGCTGGGGACTACTAGCGGGAGGGGAGACCCAGTACTTC. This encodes CASSWGLLAGGETQYF.

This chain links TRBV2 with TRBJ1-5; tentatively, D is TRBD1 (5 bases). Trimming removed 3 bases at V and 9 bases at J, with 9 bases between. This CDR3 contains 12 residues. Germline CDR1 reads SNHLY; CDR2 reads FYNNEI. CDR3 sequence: CASSDREGPQHF. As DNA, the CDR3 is TGTGCCAGCAGTGACAGGGAAGGGCCCCAGCATTTT.

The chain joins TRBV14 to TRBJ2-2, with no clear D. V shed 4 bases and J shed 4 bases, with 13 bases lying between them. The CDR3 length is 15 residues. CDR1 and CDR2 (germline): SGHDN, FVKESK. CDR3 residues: CASSRNSIVTGELFF. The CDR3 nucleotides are TGTGCCAGCAGCCGAAATTCGATAGTCACCGGGGAGCTGTTTTTT.

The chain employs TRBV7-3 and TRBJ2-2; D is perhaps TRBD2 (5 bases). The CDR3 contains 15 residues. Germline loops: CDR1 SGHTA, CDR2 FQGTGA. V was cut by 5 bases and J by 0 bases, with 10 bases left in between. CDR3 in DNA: TGTGCCAGCAGCCTAGCCTCAACGAACACCGGGGAGCTGTTTTTT. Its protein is CASSLASTNTGELFF.

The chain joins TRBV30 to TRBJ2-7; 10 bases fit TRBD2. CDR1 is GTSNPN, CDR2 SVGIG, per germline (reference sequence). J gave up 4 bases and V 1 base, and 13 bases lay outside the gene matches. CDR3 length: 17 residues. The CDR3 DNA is TGTGCCTGGAGTGGGGTAGCGGGAGGTTATTTCGGGTACGAGCAGTACTTC. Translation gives CAWSGVAGGYFGYEQYF.

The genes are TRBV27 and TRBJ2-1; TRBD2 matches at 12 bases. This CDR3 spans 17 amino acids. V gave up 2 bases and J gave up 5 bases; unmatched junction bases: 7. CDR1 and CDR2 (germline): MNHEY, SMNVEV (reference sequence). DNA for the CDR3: TGTGCCAGCAGTTTAGGGACTAGCGGGTCTATTAACAATGAGCAGTTCTTC. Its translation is CASSLGTSGSINNEQFF.